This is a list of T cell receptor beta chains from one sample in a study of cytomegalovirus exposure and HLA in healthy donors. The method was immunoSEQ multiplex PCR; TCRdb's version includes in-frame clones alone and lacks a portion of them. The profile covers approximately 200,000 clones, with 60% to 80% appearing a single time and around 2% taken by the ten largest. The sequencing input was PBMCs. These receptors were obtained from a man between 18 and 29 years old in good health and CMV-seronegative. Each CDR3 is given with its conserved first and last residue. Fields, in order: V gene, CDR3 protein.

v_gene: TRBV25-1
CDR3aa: CASSESDRGVYEQYF

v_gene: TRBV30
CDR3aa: CAWSPRWTGANYGYTF

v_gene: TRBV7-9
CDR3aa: CASSLGSLAGGSTQYF

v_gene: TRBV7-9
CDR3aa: CASSLAERSYEQYF

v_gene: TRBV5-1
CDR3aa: CASSLAGGTTDTQYF

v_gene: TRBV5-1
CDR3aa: CASSLTTGPEAFF

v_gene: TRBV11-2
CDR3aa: CASSWTGEETQYF

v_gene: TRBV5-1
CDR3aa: CASSLEGVGPQHF

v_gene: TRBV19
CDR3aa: CASRELRPNQPQHF

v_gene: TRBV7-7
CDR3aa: CASSSDRGSDTQYF

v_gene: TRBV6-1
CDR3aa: CASLDRGSNQPQHF

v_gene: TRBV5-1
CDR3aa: CASSLDLQGNTEAFF

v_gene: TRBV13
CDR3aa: CASSFGGSVNTGELFF

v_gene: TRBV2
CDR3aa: CASSPEQGAKNIQYF

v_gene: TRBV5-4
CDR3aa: CASSLLLGTDTQYF

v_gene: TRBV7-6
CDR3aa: CASSLAPDSMSNYGYTF

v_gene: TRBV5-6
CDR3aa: CASSLTGGGSQPQHF

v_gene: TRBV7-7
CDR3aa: CASSGDSTNTGELFF

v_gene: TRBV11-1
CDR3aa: CASSLLRDSNLNEQFF

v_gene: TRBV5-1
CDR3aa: CASSLGQGVYIQYF

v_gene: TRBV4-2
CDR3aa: CASSQVSDSAYNEQFF

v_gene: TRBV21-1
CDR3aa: CASSKELTSGRVIYEQYF

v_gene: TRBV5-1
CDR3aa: CASRAGQSSYEQYF

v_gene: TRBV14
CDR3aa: CASSQVWSYGYTF

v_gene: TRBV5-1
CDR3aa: CASSLAGWGDTQYF

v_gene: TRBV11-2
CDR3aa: CASSLSGGFEIGTEAFF

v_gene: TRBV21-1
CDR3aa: CASSKSGGRQETQYF

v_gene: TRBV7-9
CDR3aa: CASSLGGGTSWDNEQFF

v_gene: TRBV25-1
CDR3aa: CASSEKDREETGELFF